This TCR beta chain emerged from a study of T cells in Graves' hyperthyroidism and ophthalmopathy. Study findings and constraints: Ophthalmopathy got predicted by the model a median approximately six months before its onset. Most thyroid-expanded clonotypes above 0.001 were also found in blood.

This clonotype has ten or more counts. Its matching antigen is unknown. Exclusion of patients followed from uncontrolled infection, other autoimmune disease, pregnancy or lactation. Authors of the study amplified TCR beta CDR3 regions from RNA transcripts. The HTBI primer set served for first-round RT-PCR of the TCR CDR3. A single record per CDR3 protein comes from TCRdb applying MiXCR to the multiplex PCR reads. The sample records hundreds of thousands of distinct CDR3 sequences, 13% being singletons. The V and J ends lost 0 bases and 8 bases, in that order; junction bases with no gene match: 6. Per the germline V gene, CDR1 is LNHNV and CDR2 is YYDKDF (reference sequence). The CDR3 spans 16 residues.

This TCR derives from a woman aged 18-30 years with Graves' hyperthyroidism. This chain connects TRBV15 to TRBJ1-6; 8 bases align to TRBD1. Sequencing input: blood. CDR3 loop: CATSREDRGRDSPLHF. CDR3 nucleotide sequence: TGTGCCACCAGCAGAGAAGACAGGGGTCGGGATTCACCCCTCCACTTT.